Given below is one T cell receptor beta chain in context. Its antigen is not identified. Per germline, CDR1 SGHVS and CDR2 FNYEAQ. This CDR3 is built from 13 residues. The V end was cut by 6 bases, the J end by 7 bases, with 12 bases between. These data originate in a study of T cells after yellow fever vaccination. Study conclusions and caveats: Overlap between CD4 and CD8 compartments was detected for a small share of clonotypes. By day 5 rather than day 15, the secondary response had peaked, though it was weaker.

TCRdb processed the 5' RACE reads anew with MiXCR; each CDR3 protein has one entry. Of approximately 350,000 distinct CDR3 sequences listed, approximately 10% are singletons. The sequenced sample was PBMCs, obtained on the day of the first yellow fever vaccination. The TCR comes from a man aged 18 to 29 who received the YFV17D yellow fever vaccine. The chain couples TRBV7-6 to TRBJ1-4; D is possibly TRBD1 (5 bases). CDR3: CASSEGHREKLFF. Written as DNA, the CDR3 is TGTGCCAGCAGTGAGGGGCATCGTGAAAAACTGTTTTTT.